The T cell receptor (beta chain) described here comes from a study of radiotherapy plus CTLA-4 blockade in lung cancer. Study at large: With about a third of patients having disease control, objective responses were seen in under 20%. Study-level findings and limits: TCR clones originating in tumors grew in number in blood after radiotherapy plus ipilimumab.

On this clone: Its cognate antigen is unknown.

The germline gives CDR1 GTSNPN, CDR2 SVGIG (reference sequence). The V and J ends lost 3 bases and 0 bases, in that order; junction bases with no gene match: 4. CDR3 length equals 15 residues. This table comes from immunoSEQ multiplex PCR, and its TCRdb copy is limited to in-frame clones, with some not included. The table lists more than 55,000 clones, 75% to 85% of them singletons. The source of this sequence is a human donor with non-small cell lung cancer who had a partial response to radiotherapy plus ipilimumab. The V and J genes are TRBV30 and TRBJ2-1; TRBD2 aligns across 8 bases. The material sequenced was peripheral blood, taken from a patient treated with radiotherapy plus ipilimumab. The CDR3 is CAWSRGGSSYNEQFF. The CDR3 DNA is TGTGCCTGGAGCCGCGGGGGGAGCTCCTACAATGAGCAGTTCTTC.